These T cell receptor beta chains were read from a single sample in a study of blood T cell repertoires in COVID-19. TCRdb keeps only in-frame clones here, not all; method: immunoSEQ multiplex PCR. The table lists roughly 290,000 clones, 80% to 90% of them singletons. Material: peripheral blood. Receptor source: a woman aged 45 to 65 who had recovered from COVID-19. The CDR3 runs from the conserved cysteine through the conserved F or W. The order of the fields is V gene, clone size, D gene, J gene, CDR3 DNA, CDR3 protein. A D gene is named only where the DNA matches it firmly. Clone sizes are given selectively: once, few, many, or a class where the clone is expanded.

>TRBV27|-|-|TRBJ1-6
TGTGCCAGCAGTTTCACGGGGATGTTGGATTCACCCCTCCACTTT
CASSFTGMLDSPLHF
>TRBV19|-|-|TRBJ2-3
TGTGCCAGTAGTATTGCAAAGCGGGGCACAGATACGCAGTATTTT
CASSIAKRGTDTQYF
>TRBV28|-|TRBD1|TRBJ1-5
TGTGCCGTGTTTTCGGGACAGTATCAGCCCCAGCATTTT
CAVFSGQYQPQHF
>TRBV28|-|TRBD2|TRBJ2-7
TGTGCCAGCAGCAATCCACAGACTAGCGGGGGGACCTACGAGCAGTACTTC
CASSNPQTSGGTYEQYF
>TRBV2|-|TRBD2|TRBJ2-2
TGTGCCAGCAGTGAATTTGGAGCGGGAGACACCGGGGAGCTGTTTTTT
CASSEFGAGDTGELFF
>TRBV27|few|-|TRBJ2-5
TGTGCCAGCAGTTCAAGCGGGGAGACCCAGTACTTC
CASSSSGETQYF
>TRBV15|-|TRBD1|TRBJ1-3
TGTGCCACCAGCAGAGAGGGGACAGGTTTAAACACCATATATTTT
CATSREGTGLNTIYF
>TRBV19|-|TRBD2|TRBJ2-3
TGTGCCAGTAGGATGACTAGCGGGGGAATTGCAGATACGCAGTATTTT
CASRMTSGGIADTQYF
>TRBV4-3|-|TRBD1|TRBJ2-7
TGCGCCAGCAGCCAGACAGGGGGATACGAGCAGTACTTC
CASSQTGGYEQYF
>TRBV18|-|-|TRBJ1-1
TGTGCCAGCTCGCAAACGCAACAGGGCCCAAACGCTGAAGCTTTCTTT
CASSQTQQGPNAEAFF
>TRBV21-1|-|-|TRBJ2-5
TGTGCCAGCAGCAAGAGAGAGACCCAGTACTTC
CASSKRETQYF
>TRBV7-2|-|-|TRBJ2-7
TGTGCCAGCAGCCAAACAGTCATACCCTACGAGCAGTACTTC
CASSQTVIPYEQYF
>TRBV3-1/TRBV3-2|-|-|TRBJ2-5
TGTGCCAGCCAACAAGAGACCCAGTACTTC
CASQQETQYF
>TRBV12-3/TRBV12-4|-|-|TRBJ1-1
TGTGCCAGCAGTTTAGAACTGGCGGGGGAAGCTTTCTTT
CASSLELAGEAFF
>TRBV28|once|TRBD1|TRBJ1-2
TGTGCCAGCATAAAAGGGGACAGGGTATTCGGCTACACCTTC
CASIKGDRVFGYTF
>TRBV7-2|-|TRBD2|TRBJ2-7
TGTGCCAGCAGCCCGAAGACTAGCGCTTTCTACGAGCAGTACTTC
CASSPKTSAFYEQYF
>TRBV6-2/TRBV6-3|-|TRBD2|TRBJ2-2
TGTGCCAGCAGTTACATGACTAGCGGGGGGACCGGGGAGCTGTTTTTT
CASSYMTSGGTGELFF
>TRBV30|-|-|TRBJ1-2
TGTGCCTGGAGTGTTTCGAGTAATGCTAACTATGGCTACACCTTC
CAWSVSSNANYGYTF
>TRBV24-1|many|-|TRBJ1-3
TGTGCCCTTACCGGCTCTGGAAACACCATATATTTT
CALTGSGNTIYF
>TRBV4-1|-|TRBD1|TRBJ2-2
TGCGCCAGCAGCCAAGGTAGAGGGGGCAAAACCGGGGAGCTGTTTTTT
CASSQGRGGKTGELFF
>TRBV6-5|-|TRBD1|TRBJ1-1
TGTGCCAACCCCGGGACAGAGAACACTGAAGCTTTCTTT
CANPGTENTEAFF
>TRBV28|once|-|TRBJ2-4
TGTGCCAGCAGTTATCCGAACATTCAGTACTTC
CASSYPNIQYF
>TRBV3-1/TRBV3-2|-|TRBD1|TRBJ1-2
TGTGCCAGCAGCCATCAGGGGGAGAACTATGGCTACACCTTC
CASSHQGENYGYTF
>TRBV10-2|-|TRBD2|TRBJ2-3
TGCGCCAGCAGTGAGATCCTAGCGGGGGGGACCACAGATACGCAGTATTTT
CASSEILAGGTTDTQYF
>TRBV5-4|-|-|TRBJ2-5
TGTGCCAGCAGCCCCCAAACGGGGGATCAAGAGACCCAGTACTTC
CASSPQTGDQETQYF
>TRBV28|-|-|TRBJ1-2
TGTGCCAGCAGTTTAACCGGGTCCCACTATGGCTACACCTTC
CASSLTGSHYGYTF
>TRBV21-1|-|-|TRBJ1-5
TGTGCCAGCACCCTCGGGACAGGGAATCAGCCCCAGCATTTT
CASTLGTGNQPQHF
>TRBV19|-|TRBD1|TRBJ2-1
TGTGCCAGTAGTAGCCCCAGGACAGGGGGCGCGTACAATGAGCAGTTCTTC
CASSSPRTGGAYNEQFF
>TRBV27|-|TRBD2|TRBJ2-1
TGTGCCAGCAGTTTACCTCCGGGACTAGCCCACAATGAGCAGTTCTTC
CASSLPPGLAHNEQFF
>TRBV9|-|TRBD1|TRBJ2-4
TGTGCCAGCAGCGCGACAGGGGGATTAACCAAAAACATTCAGTACTTC
CASSATGGLTKNIQYF
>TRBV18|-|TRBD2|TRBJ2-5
TGTGCCAGCTCACCTAGCGGGGGGTTCCTTCAAGAGACCCAGTACTTC
CASSPSGGFLQETQYF
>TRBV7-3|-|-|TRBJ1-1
TGTGCCAGCAGCTTCGGCGGGAACACTGAAGCTTTCTTT
CASSFGGNTEAFF
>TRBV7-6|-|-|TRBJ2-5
TGTGCCAGCAGCTTCCACGGGATTGGGAAAGAGACCCAGTACTTC
CASSFHGIGKETQYF
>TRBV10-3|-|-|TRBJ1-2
TGTGCCATCAGTGAGACCGACAGGTACTATGGCTACACCTTC
CAISETDRYYGYTF
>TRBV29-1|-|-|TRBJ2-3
TGCAGCGTAGCCGCGGGTACACGCCATACGCAGTATTTT
CSVAAGTRHTQYF
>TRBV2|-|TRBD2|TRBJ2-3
TGTGCCAGCAGCCGGGAGGCCACAGATACGCAGTATTTT
CASSREATDTQYF
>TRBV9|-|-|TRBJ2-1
TGTGCCAGCAGCGGAGGGAGCTCCTACAATGAGCAGTTCTTC
CASSGGSSYNEQFF
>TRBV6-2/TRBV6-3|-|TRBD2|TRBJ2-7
TGTGCCAGCAGTCCCAGGACTAGCGGGGGGTACGAGCAGTACTTC
CASSPRTSGGYEQYF
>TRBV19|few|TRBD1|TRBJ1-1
TGTGCCAGTAGTATGTCCGGGACAGCCATGAACACTGAAGCTTTCTTT
CASSMSGTAMNTEAFF
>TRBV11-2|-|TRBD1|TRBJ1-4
TGTGCCAGCAGCTTAATGGTCCGGACAGGGGGAATTGAAAAACTGTTTTTT
CASSLMVRTGGIEKLFF
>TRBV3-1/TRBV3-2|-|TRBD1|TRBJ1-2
TGTGCCAGCAGCCAATTTTGGGGGACAGGGGACCTCTATGGCTACACCTTC
CASSQFWGTGDLYGYTF
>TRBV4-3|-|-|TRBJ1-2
TGCGCCAGCAGTCGGGCCTCACAGGGTCGGGGCTATGGCTACACCTTC
CASSRASQGRGYGYTF
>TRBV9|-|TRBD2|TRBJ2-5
TGTGCCAGCACCCTAGCGGGGGGTTTGAAAGAGACCCAGTACTTC
CASTLAGGLKETQYF
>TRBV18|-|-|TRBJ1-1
TGTGCCAGCTCACCAGGGCGGGACACTGAAGCTTTCTTT
CASSPGRDTEAFF
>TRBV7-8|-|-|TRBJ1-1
TGTGCCAGCAGCCCTACAGGGACTGAAGCTTTCTTT
CASSPTGTEAFF
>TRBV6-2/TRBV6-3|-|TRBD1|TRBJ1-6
TGTGCCAGCAGCAGAGATATTGGACAGGGAAGTTCACCCCTCCACTTT
CASSRDIGQGSSPLHF
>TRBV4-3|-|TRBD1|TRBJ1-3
TGCGCCAGCAGCCGAAAGACCGACAGGGGTGGTGGAAACACCATATATTTT
CASSRKTDRGGGNTIYF
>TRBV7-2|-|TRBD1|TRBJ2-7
TGTGCCAGCAGCACCAGACAGGGGGGGTACGAGCAGTACTTC
CASSTRQGGYEQYF
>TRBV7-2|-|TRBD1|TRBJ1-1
TGTGCCAGCAGCTTAGGACAGGGATGGACCACTGAAGCTTTCTTT
CASSLGQGWTTEAFF
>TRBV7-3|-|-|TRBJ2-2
TGTGCCAGCAGCTTAGGTGGCGGCCCCGGGGAGCTGTTTTTT
CASSLGGGPGELFF
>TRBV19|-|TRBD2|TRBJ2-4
TGTGCCAGTAGTGGACAGAGGGCTAGCGGGTCCGGCATTCAGTACTTC
CASSGQRASGSGIQYF
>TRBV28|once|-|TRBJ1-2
TGTGCCAGCATCCCGGGGGGGTTGGGCTATGGCTACACCTTC
CASIPGGLGYGYTF
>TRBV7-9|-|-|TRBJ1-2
TGTGCCAGCAGCTCGAGTAACTATGGCTACACCTTC
CASSSSNYGYTF
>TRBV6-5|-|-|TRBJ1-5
TGTGCCGGCGGGGAGTCGGGCGGTAATCAGCCCCAGCATTTT
CAGGESGGNQPQHF
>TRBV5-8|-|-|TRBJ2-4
TGTGCCAGCAGCCCGCCTGCGAGGTATCCCAAAAACATTCAGTACTTC
CASSPPARYPKNIQYF
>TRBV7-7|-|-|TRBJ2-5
TGTGCTAGCAGCTTACAGGGCAGGATGGGAGAGACCCAGTACTTC
CASSLQGRMGETQYF
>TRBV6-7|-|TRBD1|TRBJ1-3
TGTGCCAGCAGTTCCGGGACAGGGGATACTGGAAACACCATATATTTT
CASSSGTGDTGNTIYF
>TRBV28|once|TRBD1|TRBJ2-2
TGTGCCAGCAGTAACAGGGGGCGGACCGGGGAGCTGTTTTTT
CASSNRGRTGELFF
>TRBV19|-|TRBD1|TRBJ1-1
TGTGCCAGTAGTATGGGACAGCTTCCTATGAACACTGAAGCTTTCTTT
CASSMGQLPMNTEAFF
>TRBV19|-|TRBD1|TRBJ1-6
TGTGCCAGTAGTACTACAGGGGGCCCGCATAATTCACCCCTCCACTTT
CASSTTGGPHNSPLHF